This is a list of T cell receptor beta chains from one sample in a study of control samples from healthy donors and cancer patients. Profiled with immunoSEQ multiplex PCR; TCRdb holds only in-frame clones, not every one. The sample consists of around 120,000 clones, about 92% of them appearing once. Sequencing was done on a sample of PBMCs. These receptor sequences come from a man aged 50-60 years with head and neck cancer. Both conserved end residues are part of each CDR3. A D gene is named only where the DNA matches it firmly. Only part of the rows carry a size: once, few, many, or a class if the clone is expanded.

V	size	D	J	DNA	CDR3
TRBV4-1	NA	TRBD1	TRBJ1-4	TGCGCCAGCAGCCACGCCTTTGGACAGGGAAATGAAAAACTGTTTTTT	CASSHAFGQGNEKLFF
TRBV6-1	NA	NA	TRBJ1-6	TGTGCCAGCAGTGAAGGGGGCTTCAGGGGTATTTTTAATTCACCCCTCCACTTT	CASSEGGFRGIFNSPLHF
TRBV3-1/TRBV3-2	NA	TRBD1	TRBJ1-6	TGTGCCAGCAGTCACCCCAGGGGGAATTCACCCCTCCACTTT	CASSHPRGNSPLHF
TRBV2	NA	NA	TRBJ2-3	TGTGCCAGCAGGAACTCCGATACGCAGTATTTT	CASRNSDTQYF
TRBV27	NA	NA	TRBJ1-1	TGTGCCAGCAGTCCAAACTCGGGGCCCCCCACTGAAGCTTTCTTT	CASSPNSGPPTEAFF
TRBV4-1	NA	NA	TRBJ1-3	TGCGCCAGCAGCCAGCCGTTCAGAGGCTCTGGAAACACCATATATTTT	CASSQPFRGSGNTIYF
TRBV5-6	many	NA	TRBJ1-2	TGTGCCAGCAGCTTGGAAGAGACCACCGTTAACTATGGCTACACCTTC	CASSLEETTVNYGYTF
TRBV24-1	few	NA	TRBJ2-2	TGTGCCACTGGATCCGGGGGCACCGGGGAGCTGTTTTTT	CATGSGGTGELFF
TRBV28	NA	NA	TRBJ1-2	TGTGCCAGCAGTTTTATCCATGGCTACACCTTC	CASSFIHGYTF
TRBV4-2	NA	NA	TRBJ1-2	TGTGCCAGCAGCCCCGACAGGTCAGGGAAATATGGCTACACCTTC	CASSPDRSGKYGYTF
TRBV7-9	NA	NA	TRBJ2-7	TGTGCCAGCAGCTCCTCATCCTACGAGCAGTACTTC	CASSSSSYEQYF
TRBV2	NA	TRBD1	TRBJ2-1	TGTGCCAGCAGGGAGAGGGGGCCGGCCAATGAGCAGTTCTTC	CASRERGPANEQFF
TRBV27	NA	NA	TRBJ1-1	TGTGCCAGCAGTTTATCGAGGGGGAACACTGAAGCTTTCTTT	CASSLSRGNTEAFF
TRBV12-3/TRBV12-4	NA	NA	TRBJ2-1	TGTGCCAGCAGTTTAATGGGTAGGGATGAGCAGTTCTTC	CASSLMGRDEQFF
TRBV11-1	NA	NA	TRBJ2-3	TGTGCCAGCAGCTTAATGAGGGGGGGGGACCACCAGTATTTT	CASSLMRGGDHQYF
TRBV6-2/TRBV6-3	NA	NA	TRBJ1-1	TGTGCCAGCAGTTATGTGGGGGTCTCTGAAGCTTTCTTT	CASSYVGVSEAFF
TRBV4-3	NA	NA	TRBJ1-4	TGCGCCAGCAGCCAAGTCGGAACAGGTGGTGAAAAACTGTTTTTT	CASSQVGTGGEKLFF
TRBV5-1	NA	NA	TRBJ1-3	TGCGCCAGCAGCCGAGGGGGGGAAACTGGAAACACCATATATTTT	CASSRGGETGNTIYF